This TCR beta chain appears in the sequencing data of a study of CD8 T cells in ankylosing spondylitis (TCRdb year 2017). General notes on the study: The study set out to find disease-linked TCR variants by profiling T cell receptor beta repertoires in ankylosing spondylitis patients and healthy donors. The full study cohort was made up of about 25 ankylosing spondylitis patients and 108 healthy donors. Samples of peripheral blood were taken, and for ankylosing spondylitis patients, synovial fluid was collected as well.

The germline V gene (reference sequence) sets CDR1 to DFQATT and CDR2 to SNEGSKA. From cysteine to phenylalanine, the CDR3 is 16 amino acids long. This entry keeps only the CDR3 DNA: 48 bases, framed from base 1. V is cut by 6 bases and J by 2 bases, and the space between the germline ends is 23 bases. Comments on this clonotype: Its antigen specificity is not known. Base qualities are not provided; no much larger clone lies one nucleotide away.

The investigation overall reported the following: Some of the motif variants had been reported before in the synovial fluid and blood of reactive arthritis patients, a finding that suggests common disease-initiation mechanisms. A TCR beta motif of eight highly homologous amino acid variants appeared characteristic of blood from ankylosing spondylitis patients. According to the report, matched synovial fluid samples from ankylosing spondylitis patients were significantly enriched for the disease-linked clones. The disease-linked clones showed a CD8+ phenotype and occurred at relatively low frequencies in peripheral blood.

The sequencer listed for this sample is Illumina HiSeq 2500. Quantitative 5'-RACE with molecular barcodes was the method used to prepare the TCR beta libraries. The paper's processing steps were these. Disease-linked TCR variants were identified with a new computational method built on a probabilistic model of VDJ rearrangement. TCRdb handled the public reads itself, with Q25 trimming in fastp and clone calling in MiXCR, and kept productive beta chains. Each CDR3 protein appears once, grouped with its most common genes and DNA. The V and J calls follow TCRdb's processing rather than the paper's. For this sample the table gives about 210,000 distinct CDR3 sequences, of which around 7.9% were detected only once. Approximately 15% of the sample is held by the ten biggest clonotypes.

The rearranged chain carries TRBV20-1 and TRBJ2-7; TRBD1 could be the D gene, as 5 bases match. What was sequenced was blood, either unsorted or a sorted T cell fraction (not recorded which). The sequence came from a male donor with ankylosing spondylitis. The CDR3 region reads CSAHIQGAVLPYEQYF. The DNA reads as follows: TGCAGTGCGCATATACAAGGGGCGGTTCTCCCCTACGAGCAGTACTTC.